This T cell receptor beta chain derives from a study of T-cell memory formation after mild COVID-19. For the study at large: There were largely donor-specific TCR clusters. The study's findings and limits: Contracting clones from day 15 to 85 showed balanced CD4/CD8; later expanders favored CD4+. Pre-infection memory held some responding clones, suggesting pre-existing cross-reactive T cells responded.

The authors produced TCR alpha and TCR beta cDNA libraries with sample barcodes and UMIs by 5'RACE using constant-segment primers. TCRdb used MiXCR to reprocess the 5' RACE reads, holding one entry per CDR3 protein. Of approximately 260,000 distinct CDR3 sequences listed, over 15% are singletons. V shed 6 bases and J 2 bases; nucleotides not matched to a gene: 4. From germline, CDR1 is MNHEY and CDR2 SVGAGI. The CDR3 is 14 residues long. On this clonotype itself: Its target is unknown.

The chain is built from TRBV6-5 and TRBJ2-3, with 8 bases lining up with TRBD1. This TCR was sampled from a man in his late teens or twenties who had mild COVID-19 (a few samples of this study predate the infection). Cell type and time point are not known. Sequenced material: PBMCs or a T cell subset sorted from them (not recorded which). The CDR3 loop is CASRSTGVTDTQYF. The CDR3 nucleotides are TGTGCCAGCAGGTCGACAGGGGTCACAGATACGCAGTATTTT.